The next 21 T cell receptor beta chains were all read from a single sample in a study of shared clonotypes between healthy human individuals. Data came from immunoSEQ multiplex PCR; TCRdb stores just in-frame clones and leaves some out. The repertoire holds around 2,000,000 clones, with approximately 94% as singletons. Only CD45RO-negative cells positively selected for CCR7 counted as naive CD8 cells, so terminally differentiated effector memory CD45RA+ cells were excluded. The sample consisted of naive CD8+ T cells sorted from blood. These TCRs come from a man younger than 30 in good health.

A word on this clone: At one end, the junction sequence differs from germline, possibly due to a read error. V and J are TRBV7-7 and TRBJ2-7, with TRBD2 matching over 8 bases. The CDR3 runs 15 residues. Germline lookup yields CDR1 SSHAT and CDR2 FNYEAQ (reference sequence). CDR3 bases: TGTGCTAGCAGCCCCTTAGCGGGACCGTCCTCCGAGCAGTACTTC. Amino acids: CASSPLAGPSSEQYF.

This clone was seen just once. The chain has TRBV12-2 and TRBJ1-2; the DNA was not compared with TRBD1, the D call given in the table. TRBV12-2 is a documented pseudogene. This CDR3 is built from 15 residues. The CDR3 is CASRLFRDINYGYTF. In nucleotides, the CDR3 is TGTGCAAGTCGCTTATTCCGGGACATAAACTATGGCTACACCTTC.

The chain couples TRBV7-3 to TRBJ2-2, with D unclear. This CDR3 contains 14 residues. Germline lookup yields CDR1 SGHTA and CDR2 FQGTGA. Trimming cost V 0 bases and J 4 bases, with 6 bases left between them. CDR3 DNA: TGTGCCAGCAGCTTAACGGTATCCACCGGGGAGCTGTTTTTT. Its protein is CASSLTVSTGELFF.

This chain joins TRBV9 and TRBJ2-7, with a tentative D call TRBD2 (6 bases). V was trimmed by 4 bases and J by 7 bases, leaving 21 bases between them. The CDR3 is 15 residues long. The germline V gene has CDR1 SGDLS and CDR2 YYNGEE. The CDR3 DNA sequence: TGTGCCAGCAGCCCCGCGGGGTCGGGGTTGGGTGAGCAGTACTTC. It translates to CASSPAGSGLGEQYF.

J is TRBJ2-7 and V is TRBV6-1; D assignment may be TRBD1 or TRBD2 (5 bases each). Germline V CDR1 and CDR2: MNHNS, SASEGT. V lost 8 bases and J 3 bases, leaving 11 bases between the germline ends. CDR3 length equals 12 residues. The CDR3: CASLGTIYEQYF. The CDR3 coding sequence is TGTGCCAGCCTTGGGACCATCTACGAGCAGTACTTC.

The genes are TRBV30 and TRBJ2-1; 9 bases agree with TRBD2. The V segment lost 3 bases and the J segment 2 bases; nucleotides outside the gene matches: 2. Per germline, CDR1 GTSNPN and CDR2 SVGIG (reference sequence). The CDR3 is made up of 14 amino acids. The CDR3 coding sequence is TGTGCCTGGAGGTCTAGCGGGGCCTACAATGAGCAGTTCTTC. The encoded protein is CAWRSSGAYNEQFF.

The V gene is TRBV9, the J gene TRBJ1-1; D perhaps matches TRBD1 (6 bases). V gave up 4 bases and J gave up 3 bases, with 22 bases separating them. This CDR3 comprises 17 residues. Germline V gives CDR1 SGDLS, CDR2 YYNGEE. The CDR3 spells CASSLSGQSRWDTEAFF. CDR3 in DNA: TGTGCCAGCAGCTTATCGGGACAATCGAGATGGGACACTGAAGCTTTCTTT.

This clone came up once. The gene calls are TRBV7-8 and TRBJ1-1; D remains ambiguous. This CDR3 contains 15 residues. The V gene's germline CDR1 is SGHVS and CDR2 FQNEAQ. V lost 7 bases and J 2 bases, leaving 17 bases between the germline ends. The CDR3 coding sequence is TGTGCCAGCATCGGCCCAGTTTTAATTAACACTGAAGCTTTCTTT. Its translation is CASIGPVLINTEAFF. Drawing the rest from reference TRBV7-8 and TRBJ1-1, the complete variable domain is GAGVSQSPRYKVAKRGQDVALRCDPISGHVSLFWYQQALGQGPEFLTYFQNEAQLDKSGLPSDRFFAERPEGSVSTLKIQRTQQEDSAVYLCASIGPVLINTEAFFGQGTRLTVV.

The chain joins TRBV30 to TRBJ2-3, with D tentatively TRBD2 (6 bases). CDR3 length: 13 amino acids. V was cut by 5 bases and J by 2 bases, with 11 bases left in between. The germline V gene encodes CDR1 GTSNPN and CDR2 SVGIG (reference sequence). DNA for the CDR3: TGTGCCTGGCAGGGACTTTCCACAGATACGCAGTATTTT. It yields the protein CAWQGLSTDTQYF.

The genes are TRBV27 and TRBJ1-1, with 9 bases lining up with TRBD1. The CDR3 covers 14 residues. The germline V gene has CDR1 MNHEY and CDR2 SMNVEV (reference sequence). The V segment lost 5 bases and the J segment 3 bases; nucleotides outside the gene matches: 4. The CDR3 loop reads CASSAWTGDTEAFF. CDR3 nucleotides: TGTGCCAGCAGTGCTTGGACAGGGGACACTGAAGCTTTCTTT.

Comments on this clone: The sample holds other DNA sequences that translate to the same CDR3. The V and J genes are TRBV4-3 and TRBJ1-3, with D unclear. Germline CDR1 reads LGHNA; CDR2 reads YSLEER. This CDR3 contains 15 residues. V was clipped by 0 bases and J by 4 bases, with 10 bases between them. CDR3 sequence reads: CASSQDRGSGNTIYF. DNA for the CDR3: TGCGCCAGCAGCCAAGATCGGGGTTCCGGAAACACCATATATTTT.

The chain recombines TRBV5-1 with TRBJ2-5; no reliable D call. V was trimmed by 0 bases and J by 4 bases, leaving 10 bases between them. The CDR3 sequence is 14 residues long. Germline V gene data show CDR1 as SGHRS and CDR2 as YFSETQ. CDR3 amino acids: CASSLDLFGETQYF. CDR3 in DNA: TGCGCCAGCAGCTTGGATCTCTTCGGAGAGACCCAGTACTTC.

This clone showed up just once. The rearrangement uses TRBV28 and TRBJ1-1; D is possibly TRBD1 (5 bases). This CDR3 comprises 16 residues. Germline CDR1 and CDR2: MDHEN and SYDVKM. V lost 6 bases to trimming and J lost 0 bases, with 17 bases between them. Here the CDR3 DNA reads TGTGCCAGCAGCCTTGGGGGGGGACTCCTGAACACTGAAGCTTTCTTT. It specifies CASSLGGGLLNTEAFF. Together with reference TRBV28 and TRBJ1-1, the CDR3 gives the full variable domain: DVKVTQSSRYLVKRTGEKVFLECVQDMDHENMFWYRQDPGLGLRLIYFSYDVKMKEKGDIPEGYSVSREKKERFSLILESASTNQTSMYLCASSLGGGLLNTEAFFGQGTRLTVV.

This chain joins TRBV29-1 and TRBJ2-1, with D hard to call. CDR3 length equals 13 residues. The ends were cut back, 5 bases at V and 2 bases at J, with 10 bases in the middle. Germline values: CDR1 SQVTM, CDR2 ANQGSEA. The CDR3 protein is CSVCTGAYNEQFF. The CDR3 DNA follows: TGCAGCGTTTGTACCGGAGCCTACAATGAGCAGTTCTTC.

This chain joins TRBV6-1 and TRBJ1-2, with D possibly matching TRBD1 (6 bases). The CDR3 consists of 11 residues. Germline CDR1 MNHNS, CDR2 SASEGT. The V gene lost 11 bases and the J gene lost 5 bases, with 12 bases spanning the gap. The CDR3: CAATGTYGYTF. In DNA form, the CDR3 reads TGTGCCGCCACAGGGACTTATGGCTACACCTTC.

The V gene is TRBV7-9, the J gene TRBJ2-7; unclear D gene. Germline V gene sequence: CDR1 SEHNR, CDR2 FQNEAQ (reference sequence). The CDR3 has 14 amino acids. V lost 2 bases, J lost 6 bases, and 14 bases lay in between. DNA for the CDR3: TGTGCCAGCAGCTTACATGAAGGGAAGGCCGAGCAGTACTTC. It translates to CASSLHEGKAEQYF.

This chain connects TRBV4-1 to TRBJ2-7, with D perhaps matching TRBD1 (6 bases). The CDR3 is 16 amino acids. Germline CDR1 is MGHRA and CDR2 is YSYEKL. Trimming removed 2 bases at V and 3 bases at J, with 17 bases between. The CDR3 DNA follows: TGCGCCAGCAGCCAAAGATCCGGGACACAATTCTACGAGCAGTACTTC. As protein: CASSQRSGTQFYEQYF.

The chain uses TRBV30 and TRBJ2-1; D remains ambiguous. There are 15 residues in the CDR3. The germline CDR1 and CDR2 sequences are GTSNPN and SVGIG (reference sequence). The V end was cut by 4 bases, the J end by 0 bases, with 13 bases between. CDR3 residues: CAWNLDPSSYNEQFF. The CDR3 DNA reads TGTGCCTGGAACCTAGATCCGAGCTCCTACAATGAGCAGTTCTTC. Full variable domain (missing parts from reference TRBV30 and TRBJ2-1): SQTIHQWPATLVQPVGSPLSLECTVEGTSNPNLYWYRQAAGRGLQLLFYSVGIGQISSEVPQNLSASRPQDRQFILSSKKLLLSDSGFYLCAWNLDPSSYNEQFFGPGTRLTVL.

The CDR3 bases are TGTGCCAGCAGCCCTCTAGGGATGAACAATCAGCCCCAGCATTTT. It yields the protein CASSPLGMNNQPQHF. V and J are TRBV6-6 and TRBJ1-5; D gene unclear. V shed 6 bases and J shed 3 bases, with 15 bases lying between them. Germline V gives CDR1 MNHNY, CDR2 SVGAGI (reference sequence). The CDR3 contains 15 residues.

The CDR3 loop is CASSPAGEGYEQYF. The CDR3 nucleotides read TGTGCCAGCAGCCCGGCCGGGGAAGGCTACGAGCAGTACTTC. The chain links TRBV5-4 to TRBJ2-7; D perhaps matches TRBD2 (5 bases). The CDR3 totals 14 residues. Germline V CDR1 and CDR2: SGHNT, YYREEE (reference sequence). Trimming removed 4 bases from V and 3 bases from J, with 14 bases in between.

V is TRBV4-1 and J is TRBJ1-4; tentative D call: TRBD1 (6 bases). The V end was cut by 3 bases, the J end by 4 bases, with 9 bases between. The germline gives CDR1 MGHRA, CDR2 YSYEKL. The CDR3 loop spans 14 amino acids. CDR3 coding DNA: TGCGCCAGCAGCCACAGGGGACGTAATGAAAAACTGTTTTTT. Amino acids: CASSHRGRNEKLFF.